This TCR beta chain was sequenced during a study of blood T cell repertoires in COVID-19. Study-level background: Both acute and convalescent COVID-19 samples were obtained from the United States, Italy and Spain.

V lost 6 bases to trimming and J lost 2 bases, with 15 bases between them. Germline-derived CDR1 and CDR2 are SGHTS and YDEGEE. The CDR3 is 15 amino acids. Methods used by the authors: From reference gene primer amplification, estimates of nucleated cell counts were derived. The protocol was immunoSEQ multiplex PCR, while the TCRdb copy is restricted to in-frame clones and leaves out a portion. V and J calls and clone size are as listed in that table; D and trimming were resolved from the DNA. The data contain over 50,000 clones, 88% of them singletons. The origin of this receptor is a human donor in a cohort sampled during active COVID-19. Material: peripheral blood. The V gene is TRBV5-8, the J gene TRBJ1-5; tentatively, D is TRBD1 (6 bases). The CDR3 is CASNLQGYGNQPQHF. The CDR3 DNA reads TGTGCCAGCAACCTACAGGGATACGGCAATCAGCCCCAGCATTTT.